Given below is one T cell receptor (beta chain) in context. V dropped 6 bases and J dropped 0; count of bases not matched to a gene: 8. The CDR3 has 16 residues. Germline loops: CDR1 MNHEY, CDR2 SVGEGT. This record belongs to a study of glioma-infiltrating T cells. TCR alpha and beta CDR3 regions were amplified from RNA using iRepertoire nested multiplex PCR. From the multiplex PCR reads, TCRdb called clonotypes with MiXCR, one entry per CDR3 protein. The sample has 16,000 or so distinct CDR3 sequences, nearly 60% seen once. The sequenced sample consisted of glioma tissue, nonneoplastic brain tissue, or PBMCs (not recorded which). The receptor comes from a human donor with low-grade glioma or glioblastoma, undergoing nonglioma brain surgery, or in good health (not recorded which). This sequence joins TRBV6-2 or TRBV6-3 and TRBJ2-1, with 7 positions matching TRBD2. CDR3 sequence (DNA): TGTGCCAGCAGACCTCCCGGGACTACCTCCTACAATGAGCAGTTCTTC. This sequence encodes CASRPPGTTSYNEQFF.